One sample yielded the 8 T cell receptor beta chains listed below, sequenced in a study of OX40 agonist ivuxolimab in advanced cancers. Libraries were prepared by immunoSEQ multiplex PCR; TCRdb keeps only in-frame clonotypes and omits some of them. The data show around 140,000 clones, about 93% seen once. This specimen consisted of CD4+ or CD8+ T cells sorted from blood, obtained in a trial of the OX40 agonist ivuxolimab. These receptors originate from an adult with an advanced solid tumor such as melanoma, head and neck, liver or kidney cancer.

The chain joins TRBV6-5 to TRBJ2-7; D gene ambiguous. Deletions cut 2 bases from V and 6 bases from J, with 14 bases between. The CDR3 covers 14 residues. The V gene's germline CDR1 is MNHEY and CDR2 SVGAGI. The CDR3 DNA sequence: TGTGCCAGCAGTTACCTTGAAAGGACCAGCGAGCAGTACTTC. Amino acids: CASSYLERTSEQYF.

This sequence joins TRBV7-2 and TRBJ2-3; D may be TRBD1 (6 bases). This CDR3 is built from 12 residues. The germline V and J ends were trimmed by 9 bases and 2 bases, with 9 bases remaining between them. From germline, CDR1 is SGHTA and CDR2 FQGNSA. CDR3 amino acids: CASGGLTDTQYF. As DNA, the CDR3 is TGTGCCAGTGGGGGCCTCACAGATACGCAGTATTTT.

The chain has TRBV6-5 and TRBJ1-1; a weak D match, TRBD1 (5 bases). The ends were cut back, 4 bases at V and 5 bases at J, with 8 bases in the middle. In germline, CDR1 is MNHEY, CDR2 SVGAGI. The CDR3 is 12 residues long. CDR3 coding DNA: TGTGCCAGCAGTTCCTGGACAACTGAAGCTTTCTTT. It codes for CASSSWTTEAFF.

The gene calls are TRBV6-5 and TRBJ1-1; unclear D gene. The CDR3 consists of 12 residues. With 5 bases removed from V and 4 bases from J, the gap between germline ends came to 8 bases. The V gene's germline CDR1 is MNHEY and CDR2 SVGAGI. The CDR3 here is CASSHVGTEAFF. CDR3 sequence (DNA): TGTGCCAGCAGTCACGTCGGCACTGAAGCTTTCTTT.

J is TRBJ2-1 and V is TRBV2, with 8 positions matching TRBD2. Looked up from germline, CDR1 is SNHLY and CDR2 is FYNNEI. The V segment lost 8 bases and the J segment 8 bases; nucleotides outside the gene matches: 8. The CDR3 is 13 residues long. CDR3 sequence: CASQREITDEQFF. CDR3 sequence (DNA): TGTGCCAGCCAGCGGGAGATCACCGATGAGCAGTTCTTC.

This chain uses TRBV19 with TRBJ2-5, with TRBD1 matching over 11 bases. The CDR3 is made up of 16 amino acids. Germline-derived CDR1 and CDR2 are LNHDA and SQIVND (reference sequence). V gave up 4 bases and J gave up 2 bases; unmatched junction bases: 6. The CDR3 DNA reads as TGTGCCAGTAGTACGAGGACAGGGGGCGGGCAAGAGACCCAGTACTTC. The encoded protein is CASSTRTGGGQETQYF. The full variable domain, rest sourced from reference TRBV19 and TRBJ2-5, is DGGITQSPKYLFRKEGQNVTLSCEQNLNHDAMYWYRQDPGQGLRLIYYSQIVNDFQKGDIAEGYSVSREKKESFPLTVTSAQKNPTAFYLCASSTRTGGGQETQYFGPGTRLLVL.

The chain employs TRBV7-2 and TRBJ1-1; 8 bases fit TRBD1. CDR3 length equals 14 residues. The germline V gene encodes CDR1 SGHTA and CDR2 FQGNSA. Losses at the gene ends were 3 bases for V and 4 bases for J; bases not matched to a gene: 4. The CDR3 loop reads CASSLAQGGTEAFF. The DNA for the CDR3 is TGTGCCAGCAGCTTGGCACAGGGGGGCACTGAAGCTTTCTTT.

The CDR3 coding sequence is TGTGCCTGGAGTACTAATTCAGATACGCAGTATTTT. It specifies CAWSTNSDTQYF. V usage is TRBV30 and J usage is TRBJ2-3; no clear D gene. Germline loops: CDR1 GTSNPN, CDR2 SVGIG (reference sequence). The CDR3 is 12 amino acids. The V end was cut by 2 bases, the J end by 4 bases, with 7 bases between.